These 17 T cell receptor beta chains were sequenced from one sample in a study of T cell responses to AZD1222 COVID-19 vaccine. Here immunoSEQ multiplex PCR was the method, and the copy in TCRdb shows in-frame clones only, minus some. The profile shows over 110,000 clones, 85% to 95% of them singletons. Here the sequenced sample was peripheral blood, taken on day 0 of AZD1222 vaccination. The receptor set was obtained from an adult in good health.

This clone is a singleton in its sample. The V gene is TRBV7-9, the J gene TRBJ1-5; maybe TRBD1 (5 bases). The CDR3 is 13 amino acids. The germline V gene has CDR1 SEHNR and CDR2 FQNEAQ (reference sequence). The V end was cut by 5 bases, the J end by 8 bases, with 13 bases between. CDR3: CASSRQRSEPQHF. The CDR3 nucleotides read TGTGCCAGCAGCCGACAGCGTTCCGAGCCCCAGCATTTT.

The chain joins TRBV7-2 to TRBJ1-2; TRBD1 agrees at 8 bases. Trimming cost V 2 bases and J 2 bases; bases outside gene matches: 1. CDR3 length: 14 residues. The germline gives CDR1 SGHTA, CDR2 FQGNSA. The CDR3 here is CASSLRDRNYGYTF. The CDR3 region has the DNA TGTGCCAGCAGCTTACGGGACAGGAACTATGGCTACACCTTC.

The chain is built from TRBV5-5 and TRBJ1-2, with TRBD1 matching 7 bases. The CDR3 extends over 15 amino acids. CDR1 and CDR2 (germline): SGHKS, YYEKEE (reference sequence). The V segment lost 0 bases and the J segment 5 bases; nucleotides outside the gene matches: 7. The CDR3 bases are TGTGCCAGCAGCTTGGACCGGGACAGCATTTATGGCTACACCTTC. This gives the protein CASSLDRDSIYGYTF.

The J gene is TRBJ2-4, the V gene TRBV21-1. TRBV21-1 is a listed pseudogene. This CDR3 comprises 18 residues. CDR3 nucleotides: TGTGCCAGCAGCTCGACCCCCCCCGGGCTGCGGGCCAAAAACATTCAGTACTTC. Amino acids: CASSSTPPGLRAKNIQYF.

Only one count was recorded for this clone. The V gene is TRBV27, the J gene TRBJ2-1, with unresolved D. CDR1 and CDR2 from the germline V gene are MNHEY and SMNVEV (reference sequence). V dropped 0 bases and J dropped 10 bases, with 10 bases sitting between them. The CDR3 contains 13 residues. The CDR3: CASSLSRQGEQFF. The CDR3 coding sequence is TGTGCCAGCAGTTTATCCAGACAAGGGGAGCAGTTCTTC.

The chain combines TRBV9 with TRBJ2-3; no clear D. The CDR3 consists of 16 residues. Germline lookup yields CDR1 SGDLS and CDR2 YYNGEE. V dropped 4 bases and J dropped 0 bases, with 15 bases sitting between them. Here the CDR3 reads CASSSSGLTSTDTQYF. The CDR3 nucleotides are TGTGCCAGCAGCTCATCCGGGTTAACGAGCACAGATACGCAGTATTTT.

The rearrangement links TRBV7-7 to TRBJ2-3; 7 bases are shared with TRBD1. The V segment lost 5 bases and the J segment 0 bases; nucleotides outside the gene matches: 5. Germline-derived CDR1 and CDR2 are SSHAT and FNYEAQ (reference sequence). The CDR3 is 15 amino acids. The CDR3 reads CASSRDSSSTDTQYF. The CDR3 nucleotides read TGTGCCAGCAGCCGGGACAGCTCAAGCACAGATACGCAGTATTTT.

This chain connects TRBV9 to TRBJ2-3, with D possibly being TRBD1 (5 bases). This CDR3 is 15 amino acids long. Deletions cut 0 bases from V and 0 bases from J, with 8 bases between. CDR1 is SGDLS and CDR2 is YYNGEE in the germline V gene. The DNA of the CDR3 is TGTGCCAGCAGCGTAGGGGGCATAAGCACAGATACGCAGTATTTT. This encodes CASSVGGISTDTQYF. The full variable domain, rest sourced from reference TRBV9 and TRBJ2-3, is DSGVTQTPKHLITATGQRVTLRCSPRSGDLSVYWYQQSLDQGLQFLIQYYNGEERAKGNILERFSAQQFPDLHSELNLSSLELGDSALYFCASSVGGISTDTQYFGPGTRLTVL.

The rearrangement uses TRBV28 and TRBJ1-5, with a weak D call TRBD1 (5 bases). Germline-derived CDR1 and CDR2 are MDHEN and SYDVKM. V was pared by 4 bases and J by 1 base, with 20 bases between. The CDR3 length is 18 residues. The CDR3 DNA follows: TGTGCCAGCAGTTCCGGGACGGGGGGGATTCGCAGCAATCAGCCCCAGCATTTT. Protein sequence: CASSSGTGGIRSNQPQHF.

The chain links TRBV4-1 to TRBJ2-2, with 11 nucleotides matching TRBD2. Germline lookup yields CDR1 MGHRA and CDR2 YSYEKL. There are 16 residues in the CDR3. V gave up 4 bases and J gave up 3 bases; unmatched junction bases: 4. DNA for the CDR3: TGCGCCAGCAGCCTTAGCGGGGGGGCTGACACCGGGGAGCTGTTTTTT. It is translated as CASSLSGGADTGELFF.

The rearrangement uses TRBV30 and TRBJ1-5, with D unclear. V dropped 2 bases and J dropped 1 base, with 6 bases sitting between them. Germline lookup yields CDR1 GTSNPN and CDR2 SVGIG (reference sequence). The CDR3 contains 13 residues. CDR3 DNA sequence: TGTGCCTGGAGTATCCAGAGCAATCAGCCCCAGCATTTT. Protein: CAWSIQSNQPQHF.

V gene TRBV19 combines with J gene TRBJ1-2; D not resolved. CDR3 length equals 15 residues. Germline-derived CDR1 and CDR2 are LNHDA and SQIVND (reference sequence). The V gene lost 3 bases and the J gene lost 7 bases, with 18 bases spanning the gap. The DNA for the CDR3 is TGTGCCAGTAGTATGTCGGCCAGCCTTGGTACTGGCTACACCTTC. This gives the protein CASSMSASLGTGYTF. Using reference TRBV19 and TRBJ1-2 for the parts outside the CDR3, the full variable domain is DGGITQSPKYLFRKEGQNVTLSCEQNLNHDAMYWYRQDPGQGLRLIYYSQIVNDFQKGDIAEGYSVSREKKESFPLTVTSAQKNPTAFYLCASSMSASLGTGYTFGSGTRLTVV.

The V and J genes are TRBV18 and TRBJ2-5; 11 bases fit TRBD1. The V segment lost 4 bases and the J segment 2 bases; nucleotides outside the gene matches: 6. Germline assignment: CDR1 KGHSH and CDR2 LQKENI. The CDR3 extends over 16 amino acids. This CDR3 reads CASSRRGQGDQETQYF. CDR3 sequence (DNA): TGTGCCAGCTCACGCAGGGGACAGGGGGATCAAGAGACCCAGTACTTC.

In nucleotides, the CDR3 is TGTGCCAGCAGCTCGACAGGGACTAGCGGCTACGAGCAGTACTTC. Translation gives CASSSTGTSGYEQYF. The chain is built from TRBV7-9 and TRBJ2-7, with TRBD2 matching over 11 bases. Germline lookup yields CDR1 SEHNR and CDR2 FQNEAQ (reference sequence). The CDR3 runs to 15 residues. With V trimmed by 4 bases and J by 3 bases, 5 bases remained unmatched.

This clone has a single count. The rearrangement links TRBV7-2 to TRBJ2-1; perhaps D is TRBD1 or TRBD2 (5 bases each). The CDR3 runs to 15 residues. Trimming stripped 5 bases from V and 0 bases from J, with 11 bases between. Germline V CDR1 and CDR2: SGHTA, FQGNSA. CDR3 sequence reads: CASSRDQSSYNEQFF. As DNA, the CDR3 is TGTGCCAGCAGCCGGGACCAAAGCTCCTACAATGAGCAGTTCTTC.

This clone was seen just once. The chain's CDR3 is CASSPVSGRPNTGELFF. CDR3 DNA: TGTGCCAGCTCACCAGTTAGCGGGAGGCCGAACACCGGGGAGCTGTTTTTT. The chain links TRBV18 to TRBJ2-2; the match to TRBD2 covers 10 bases. Germline CDR1 and CDR2: KGHSH and LQKENI. CDR3 length equals 17 residues. With V trimmed by 2 bases and J by 0 bases, 3 bases remained unmatched. The variable domain in full, with the rest retrieved from reference TRBV18 and TRBJ2-2, is NAGVMQNPRHLVRRRGQEARLRCSPMKGHSHVYWYRQLPEEGLKFMVYLQKENIIDESGMPKERFSAEFPKEGPSILRIQQVVRGDSAAYFCASSPVSGRPNTGELFFGEGSRLTVL.

The CDR3 DNA reads as TGTGCCAGCAGCCGGCCTGGAGAACAGGGGCTAACCTACGAGCAGTACTTC. This gives the protein CASSRPGEQGLTYEQYF. The genes are TRBV14 and TRBJ2-7; 7 bases map to TRBD1. CDR1 is SGHDN, CDR2 FVKESK, per germline. V dropped 4 bases and J dropped 2; count of bases not matched to a gene: 14. The CDR3 is 17 residues long. Filled out from reference TRBV14 and TRBJ2-7, the complete variable domain reads EAGVTQFPSHSVIEKGQTVTLRCDPISGHDNLYWYRRVMGKEIKFLLHFVKESKQDESGMPNNRFLAERTGGTYSTLKVQPAELEDSGVYFCASSRPGEQGLTYEQYFGPGTRLTVT.